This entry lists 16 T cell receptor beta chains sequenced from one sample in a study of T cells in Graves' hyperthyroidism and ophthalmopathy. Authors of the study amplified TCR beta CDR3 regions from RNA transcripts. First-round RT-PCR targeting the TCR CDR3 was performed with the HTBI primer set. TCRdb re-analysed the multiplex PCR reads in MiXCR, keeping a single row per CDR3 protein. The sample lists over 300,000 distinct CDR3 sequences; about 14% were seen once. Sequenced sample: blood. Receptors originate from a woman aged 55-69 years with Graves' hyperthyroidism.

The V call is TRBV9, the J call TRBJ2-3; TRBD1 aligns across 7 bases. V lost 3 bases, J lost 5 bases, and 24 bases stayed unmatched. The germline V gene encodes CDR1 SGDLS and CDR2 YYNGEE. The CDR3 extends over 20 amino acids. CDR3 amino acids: CASSASLPNKDRERGDTQYF. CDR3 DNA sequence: TGTGCCAGCAGCGCCAGTCTCCCCAACAAAGACAGGGAACGGGGAGATACGCAGTATTTT.

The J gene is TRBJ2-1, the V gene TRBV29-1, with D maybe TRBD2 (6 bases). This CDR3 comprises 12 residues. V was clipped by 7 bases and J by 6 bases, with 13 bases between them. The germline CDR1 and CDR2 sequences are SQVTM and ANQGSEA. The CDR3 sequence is CSGGTSLNEQFF. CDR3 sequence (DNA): TGCAGCGGCGGAACTAGCCTCAATGAGCAGTTCTTC.

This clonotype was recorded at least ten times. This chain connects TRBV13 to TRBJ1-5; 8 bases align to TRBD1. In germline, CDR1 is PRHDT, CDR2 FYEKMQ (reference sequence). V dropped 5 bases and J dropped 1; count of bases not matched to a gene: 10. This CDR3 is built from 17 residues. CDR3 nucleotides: TGTGCCAGCAGCAGTACAGGGGGGGGACAGAGCAATCAGCCCCAGCATTTT. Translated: CASSSTGGGQSNQPQHF.

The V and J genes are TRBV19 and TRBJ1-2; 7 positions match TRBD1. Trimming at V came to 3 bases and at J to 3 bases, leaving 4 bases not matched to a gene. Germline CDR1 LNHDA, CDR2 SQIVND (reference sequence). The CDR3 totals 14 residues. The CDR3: CASSMSGTDYGYTF. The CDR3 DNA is TGTGCCAGTAGTATGTCCGGGACAGACTATGGCTACACCTTC.

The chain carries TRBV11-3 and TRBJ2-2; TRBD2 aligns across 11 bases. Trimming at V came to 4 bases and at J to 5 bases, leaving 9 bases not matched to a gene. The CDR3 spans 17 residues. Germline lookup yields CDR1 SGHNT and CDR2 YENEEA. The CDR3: CASSSILAGGRTGELFF. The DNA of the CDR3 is TGTGCCAGCAGCTCCATTCTAGCGGGAGGAAGAACCGGGGAGCTGTTTTTT.

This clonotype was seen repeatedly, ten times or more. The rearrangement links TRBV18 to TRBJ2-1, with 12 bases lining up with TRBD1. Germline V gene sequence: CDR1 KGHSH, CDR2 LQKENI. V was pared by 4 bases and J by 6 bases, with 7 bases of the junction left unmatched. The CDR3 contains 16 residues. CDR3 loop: CASSQPGQGAINEQFF. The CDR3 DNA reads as TGTGCCAGCTCACAACCGGGACAGGGGGCGATCAATGAGCAGTTCTTC.

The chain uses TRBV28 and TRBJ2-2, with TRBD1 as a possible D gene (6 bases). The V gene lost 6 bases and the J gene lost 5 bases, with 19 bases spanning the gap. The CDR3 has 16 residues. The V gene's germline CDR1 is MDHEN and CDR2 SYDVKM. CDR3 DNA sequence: TGTGCCAGCAGCTCACACCCAGGGGTGGGGACCGGGGAGCTGTTTTTT. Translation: CASSSHPGVGTGELFF.

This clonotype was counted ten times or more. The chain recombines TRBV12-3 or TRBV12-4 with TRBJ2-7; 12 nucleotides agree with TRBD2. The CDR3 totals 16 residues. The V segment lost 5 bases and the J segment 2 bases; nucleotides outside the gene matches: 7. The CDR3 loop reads CASSPTSGGGAYEQYF. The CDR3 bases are TGTGCCAGCAGTCCGACTAGCGGGGGTGGGGCCTACGAGCAGTACTTC.

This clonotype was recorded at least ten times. The CDR3 reads CAWSVAFYEQFF. The DNA of the CDR3 is TGTGCCTGGAGTGTAGCGTTTTATGAGCAGTTCTTC. V and J are TRBV30 and TRBJ2-1; no firm D call. V was cut by 0 bases and J by 8 bases, with 8 bases left in between. Germline CDR1 is GTSNPN and CDR2 is SVGIG (reference sequence). The CDR3 runs 12 residues.

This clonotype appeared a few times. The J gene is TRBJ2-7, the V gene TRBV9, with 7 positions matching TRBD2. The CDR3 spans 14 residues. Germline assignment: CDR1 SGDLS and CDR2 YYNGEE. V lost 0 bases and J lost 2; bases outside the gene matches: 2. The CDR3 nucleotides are TGTGCCAGCAGCGTAGGCCTAGCGGCCTACGAGCAGTACTTC. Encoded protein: CASSVGLAAYEQYF. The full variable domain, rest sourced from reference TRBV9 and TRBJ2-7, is DSGVTQTPKHLITATGQRVTLRCSPRSGDLSVYWYQQSLDQGLQFLIQYYNGEERAKGNILERFSAQQFPDLHSELNLSSLELGDSALYFCASSVGLAAYEQYFGPGTRLTVT.

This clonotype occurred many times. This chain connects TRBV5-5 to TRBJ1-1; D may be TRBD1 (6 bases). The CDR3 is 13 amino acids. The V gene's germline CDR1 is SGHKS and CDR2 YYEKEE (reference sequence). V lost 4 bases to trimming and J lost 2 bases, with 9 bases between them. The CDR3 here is CASSVGTNTEAFF. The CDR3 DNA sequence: TGTGCCAGCAGCGTCGGGACAAACACTGAAGCTTTCTTT.

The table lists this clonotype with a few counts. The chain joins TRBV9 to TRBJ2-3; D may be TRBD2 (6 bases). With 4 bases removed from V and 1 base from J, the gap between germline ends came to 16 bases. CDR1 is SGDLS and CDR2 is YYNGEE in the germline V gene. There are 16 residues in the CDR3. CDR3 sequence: CASSTRGSSGTDTQYF. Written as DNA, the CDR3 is TGTGCCAGCAGCACGAGAGGCTCTAGCGGCACAGATACGCAGTATTTT.

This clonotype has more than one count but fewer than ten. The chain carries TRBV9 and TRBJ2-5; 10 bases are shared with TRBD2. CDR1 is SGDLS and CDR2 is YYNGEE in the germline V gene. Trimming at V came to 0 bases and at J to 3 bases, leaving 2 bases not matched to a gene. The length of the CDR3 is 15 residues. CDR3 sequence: CASSVDGLAEETQYF. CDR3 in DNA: TGTGCCAGCAGCGTAGATGGACTAGCGGAAGAGACCCAGTACTTC.

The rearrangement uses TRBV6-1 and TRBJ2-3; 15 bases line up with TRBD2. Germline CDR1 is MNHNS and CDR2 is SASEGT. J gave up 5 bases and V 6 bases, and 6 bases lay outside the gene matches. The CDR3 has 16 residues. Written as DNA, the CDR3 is TGTGCCAGCAGAGGACTAGCGGGAGGGCCGGTAGATACGCAGTATTTT. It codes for CASRGLAGGPVDTQYF.

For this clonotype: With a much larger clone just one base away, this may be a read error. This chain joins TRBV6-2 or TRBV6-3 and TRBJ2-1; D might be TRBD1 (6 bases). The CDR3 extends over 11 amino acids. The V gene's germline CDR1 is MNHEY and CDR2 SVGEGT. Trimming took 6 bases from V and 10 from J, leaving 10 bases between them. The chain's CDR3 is CASRSQGEQFF. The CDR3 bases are TGTGCCAGCAGAAGTCAGGGGGAGCAGTTCTTC.

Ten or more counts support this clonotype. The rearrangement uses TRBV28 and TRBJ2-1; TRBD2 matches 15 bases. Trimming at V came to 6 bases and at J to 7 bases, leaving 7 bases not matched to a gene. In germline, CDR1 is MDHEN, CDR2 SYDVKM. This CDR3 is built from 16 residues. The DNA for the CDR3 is TGTGCCAGCAGCCCCACCGGGACTAGCGGGAGGAATGAGCAGTTCTTC. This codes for CASSPTGTSGRNEQFF.